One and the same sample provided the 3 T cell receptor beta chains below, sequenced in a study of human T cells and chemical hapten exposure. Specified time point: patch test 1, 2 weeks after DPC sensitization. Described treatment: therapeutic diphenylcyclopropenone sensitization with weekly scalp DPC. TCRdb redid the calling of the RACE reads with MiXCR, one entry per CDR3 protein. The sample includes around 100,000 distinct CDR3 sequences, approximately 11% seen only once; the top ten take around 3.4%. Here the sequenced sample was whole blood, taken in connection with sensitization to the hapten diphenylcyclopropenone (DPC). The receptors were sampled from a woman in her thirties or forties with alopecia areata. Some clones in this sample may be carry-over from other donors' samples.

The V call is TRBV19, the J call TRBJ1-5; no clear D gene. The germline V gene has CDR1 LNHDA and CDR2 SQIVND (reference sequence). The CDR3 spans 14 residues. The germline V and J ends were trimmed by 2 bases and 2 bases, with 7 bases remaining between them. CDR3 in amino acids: CASSILSGNQPQHF. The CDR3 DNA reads TGTGCCAGTAGTATATTAAGTGGCAATCAGCCCCAGCATTTT.

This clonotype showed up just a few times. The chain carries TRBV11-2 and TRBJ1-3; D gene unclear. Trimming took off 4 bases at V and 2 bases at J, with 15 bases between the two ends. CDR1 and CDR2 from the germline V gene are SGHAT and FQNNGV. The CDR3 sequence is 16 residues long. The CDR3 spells CASSSRTVTTGNTIYF. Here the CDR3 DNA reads TGTGCCAGCAGCTCGAGGACGGTGACCACTGGAAACACCATATATTTT.

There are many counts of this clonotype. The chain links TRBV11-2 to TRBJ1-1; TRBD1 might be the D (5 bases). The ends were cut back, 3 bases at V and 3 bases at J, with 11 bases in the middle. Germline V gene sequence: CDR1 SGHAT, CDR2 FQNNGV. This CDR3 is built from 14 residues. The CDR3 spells CASSFDSSYTEAFF. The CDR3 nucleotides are TGTGCCAGCAGCTTCGACAGCTCCTACACTGAAGCTTTCTTT.